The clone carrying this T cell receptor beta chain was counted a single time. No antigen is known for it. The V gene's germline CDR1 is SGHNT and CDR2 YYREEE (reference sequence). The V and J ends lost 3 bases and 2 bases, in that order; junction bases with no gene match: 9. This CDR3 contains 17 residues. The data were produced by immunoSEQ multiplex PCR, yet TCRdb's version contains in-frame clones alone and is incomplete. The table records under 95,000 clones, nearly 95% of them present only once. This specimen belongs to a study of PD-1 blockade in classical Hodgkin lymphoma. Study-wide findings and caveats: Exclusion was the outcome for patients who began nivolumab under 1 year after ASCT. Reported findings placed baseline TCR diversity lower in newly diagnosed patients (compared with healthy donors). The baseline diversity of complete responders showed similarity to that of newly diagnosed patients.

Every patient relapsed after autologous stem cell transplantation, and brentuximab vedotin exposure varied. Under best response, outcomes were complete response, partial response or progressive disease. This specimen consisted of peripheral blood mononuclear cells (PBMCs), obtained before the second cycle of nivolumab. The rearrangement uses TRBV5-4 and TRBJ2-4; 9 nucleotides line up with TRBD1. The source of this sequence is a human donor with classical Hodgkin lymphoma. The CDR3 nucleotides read TGTGCCAGCAGCTCATCAAACAGGGGGCGAACCAAAAACATTCAGTACTTC. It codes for CASSSSNRGRTKNIQYF.